This record covers a single T cell receptor (beta chain). Donors were grouped by their self-reported clinical history. The data originate from a study of blood T cell repertoires in COVID-19. The overall study: PBMCs, B-cell-depleted T cells, or T cells provided the cDNA or gDNA that made up the material.

Methods used by the authors: Researchers report that nucleated cell counts were estimated from reference gene primer amplification. Measured with immunoSEQ multiplex PCR; TCRdb has only the in-frame clones, and not every one. D and trimming were read from the DNA, whereas the V and J calls and clone size are those reported in that table. In the table there are 200,000 to 250,000 clones, 86% of which are singletons. The TCR sequence derives from a middle-aged woman with acute COVID-19. Specimen: PBMCs or T cells enriched from blood (not recorded which).

Here the CDR3 DNA reads TGTGCCAGTCAACCGGGACAGCGCTCCTATAATTCACCCCTCCACTTT. The encoded protein is CASQPGQRSYNSPLHF. The chain joins TRBV19 to TRBJ1-6; TRBD1 aligns across 7 bases. Germline V gene lookup returns CDR1 LNHDA and CDR2 SQIVND (reference sequence). The ends lost 8 bases at V and 0 bases at J; junction bases unmatched: 7. The CDR3 contains 16 residues.